The next 7 T cell receptor beta chains were all read from a single sample in a study of prognosis after radiotherapy for stage I lung cancer. Two-round multiplex PCR, the amplification method, yielded TCR beta CDR3 from genomic DNA. Round one of PCR was performed, and it used primers specific to each TRBV and TRBJ gene. TCRdb itself ran the multiplex PCR reads through MiXCR, one entry per CDR3 protein. Of approximately 41,000 distinct CDR3 sequences detected, approximately 25% appear once; the ten largest clones hold less than 30%. Source: PBMCs, taken before or after stereotactic body radiation therapy (not recorded which). All receptors come from a donor over 45 with non-small cell lung cancer.

This clonotype was recorded at least ten times. This chain connects TRBV28 to TRBJ2-1; no clear D. This CDR3 has 13 residues. Deletions cut 7 bases from V and 5 bases from J, with 12 bases between. Germline V gene sequence: CDR1 MDHEN, CDR2 SYDVKM. The CDR3 DNA follows: TGTGCCAGCATCCCTCGGACCCACAATGAGCAGTTCTTC. Protein product: CASIPRTHNEQFF.

The sample holds many counts of this clonotype. V and J are TRBV6-5 and TRBJ1-2; maybe TRBD1 (6 bases). There are 15 residues in the CDR3. V was cut by 4 bases and J by 5 bases, with 17 bases left in between. Per germline, CDR1 MNHEY and CDR2 SVGAGI. The CDR3 DNA reads TGTGCCAGCAGTTCGTATTGGACAGAAGAGTATGGCTACACCTTC. Residues: CASSSYWTEEYGYTF.

This clonotype was counted ten times or more. The chain is built from TRBV20-1 and TRBJ2-7; 10 bases align to TRBD2. Germline CDR1 is DFQATT and CDR2 is SNEGSKA (reference sequence). The CDR3 loop spans 13 amino acids. The trim removed 5 bases at V and 4 bases at J, leaving 5 bases unmatched. DNA for the CDR3: TGCAGTGCTTGGACTAGCGGAGATTACGAGCAGTACTTC. Translation gives CSAWTSGDYEQYF.

V is TRBV5-6 and J is TRBJ1-1; D is ambiguous. V lost 1 base and J lost 3, with 19 bases in between. Per germline, CDR1 SGHDT and CDR2 YYEEEE. The CDR3 covers 17 residues. The CDR3 spells CASSLNFVRRTDTEAFF. The CDR3 bases are TGTGCCAGCAGCTTGAATTTTGTTCGACGGACGGACACTGAAGCTTTCTTT.

This clonotype is classed as medium-sized. The chain links TRBV19 to TRBJ2-2, with 8 positions matching TRBD1. V was pared by 6 bases and J by 0 bases, with 3 bases of the junction left unmatched. The germline CDR1 and CDR2 sequences are LNHDA and SQIVND (reference sequence). The CDR3 length is 15 residues. The CDR3 bases are TGTGCCAGTAGGATACAGGGGGCGAACACCGGGGAGCTGTTTTTT. Translation: CASRIQGANTGELFF.

This clonotype occurred many times. The chain employs TRBV11-1 and TRBJ2-3; 11 bases are shared with TRBD1. The CDR3 has 16 amino acids. Unmatched junction bases numbered 8, after V lost 4 bases and J lost 5 bases. CDR1 and CDR2 from the germline V gene are SGHAT and FQDESV (reference sequence). DNA of the CDR3: TGTGCCAGCAGCTCCCAGGACAGGGGGCTAGGAGATACGCAGTATTTT. It encodes CASSSQDRGLGDTQYF.

This clonotype has ten or more counts. V is TRBV30 and J is TRBJ1-3; D perhaps matches TRBD1 (5 bases). V was pared by 6 bases and J by 5 bases, with 11 bases between. The CDR3 is 12 amino acids. CDR1 is GTSNPN and CDR2 is SVGIG in the germline V gene (reference sequence). The CDR3 DNA is TGTGCCTGCGGCCAGGGCCGAAACACCATATATTTT. It specifies CACGQGRNTIYF.